The clone carrying this T cell receptor beta chain was seen a single time. The antigen remains unidentified. The sample belongs to a study of T cell responses to AZD1222 COVID-19 vaccine. Study-wide points: Following two doses of AZD1222, Spike-specific TCR breadth and depth rose.

Libraries were prepared by immunoSEQ multiplex PCR; TCRdb keeps only in-frame clonotypes and omits some of them. The table has about 130,000 clones, approximately 86% seen once. Combined were second doses at about 4 or about 12 weeks. The specimen was peripheral blood, collected 28 days after the second AZD1222 dose. The sequence was collected from an adult who received the AZD1222 COVID-19 vaccine.

The CDR3 region is CASSLGAGNYGYTF. DNA for the CDR3: TGTGCCAGCAGCCTGGGAGCGGGTAACTATGGCTACACCTTC. The gene calls are TRBV28 and TRBJ1-2; unclear D gene. CDR1 and CDR2 from the germline V gene are MDHEN and SYDVKM. V was clipped by 6 bases and J by 1 base, with 12 bases between them. The length of the CDR3 is 14 residues.